This record looks at one T cell receptor (beta chain) sequence and its context. The antigen is unknown. The sample originates from a study of shared clonotypes between healthy human individuals. Findings and limits, study-wide: Clonotype sharing among donors likely depends on sequencing depth.

Authors' data handling: Junction-only sequences without quality scores came from ImmunoSEQ, so filtering differed. Sequencing used immunoSEQ multiplex PCR; TCRdb keeps in-frame clones, though not all of them. V and J calls and clone size are those listed in that table; D and trimming were worked out from the DNA. The top ten hold more than 1.5% of the sample, which has about 2,200,000 clones, more than 85% seen once. Naive CD8 cells, CD45RO-negative and positively selected for CCR7, excluded terminally differentiated effector memory CD45RA+ cells. Everyone who donated was a Caucasian adult who lived in Nashville, Tennessee. CDR1 is MDHEN and CDR2 is SYDVKM in the germline V gene. Trimming took 2 bases from V and 4 from J; bases not matched to a gene: 7. The CDR3 has 16 amino acids.

This receptor was taken from a man younger than 35 in good health. Some clones in this sample may be carry-over from other donors' samples. The chain couples TRBV28 to TRBJ1-2, with 10 positions matching TRBD1. Sequencing was carried out using naive CD8+ T cells from PBMCs. In nucleotides, the CDR3 is TGTGCCAGCAGTTTAAATGACAGGGGGCGGCTCTATGGCTACACCTTC. It is translated as CASSLNDRGRLYGYTF.